The table lists the clone carrying this T cell receptor (beta chain) with many counts. What it recognizes is unknown. This entry belongs to a study of T cells in Graves' hyperthyroidism and ophthalmopathy. Whole-study results and caveats: Clonotypes that were expanded in thyroid above 0.001 mostly appeared in blood too.

Regions amplified from RNA transcripts were the TCR beta CDR3 regions. Using the HTBI primer set, a first-round RT-PCR was run on the TCR CDR3. TCRdb fed the multiplex PCR reads into MiXCR, producing one record per CDR3 protein. The sample yields roughly 530,000 distinct CDR3 sequences, 15% to 20% seen once. The CDR3 spans 12 residues. Germline-derived CDR1 and CDR2 are SGHRS and YFSETQ. V shed 4 bases and J shed 6 bases, with 11 bases lying between them. The source material was blood. The receptor was isolated from a woman aged 18-30 years with Graves' ophthalmopathy. The chain joins TRBV5-1 to TRBJ2-7; D unresolved. CDR3 region: CASSRNYGEQYF. For the CDR3, the DNA is TGCGCCAGCAGCCGCAACTACGGCGAGCAGTACTTC.